This T cell receptor beta chain was captured by sequencing in a study of blood T cell repertoires in COVID-19 (dated by TCRdb to the early 2020s). Notes on the research overall: Samples from collaborators originated in the United States, Italy and Spain and spanned both the acute and convalescent phases of COVID-19. Subjects who had been exposed to COVID-19, were actively infected with it, or had recovered from it provided the deeply sampled blood TCRbeta repertoires that made up the dataset. The sample metadata nearly always contained a de-identified subject ID, COVID-19 status, age in years and sex. Samples came from the ongoing ImmuneRACE study (first 160 participants) plus 1,254 subjects from 6 global collaborators. The material from the prospective study consisted of cDNA or gDNA derived from T cells, B-cell-depleted T cells, or PBMCs. The repertoires were made available in a free public database intended to serve as a resource for research on the immune response to SARS-CoV-2. Where available, HLA class I and class II types were taken from metadata supplied by the sample provider and were not determined by assay-based typing. Points the paper makes about the study in general: How much clinical and demographic metadata was included differed by source and by participant, and the metadata was provided uncurated.

On this clone itself: Its antigen has not been determined. Base quality data are lacking; no much larger clone is found one base away.

One collaborating source in Seattle enrolled patients while the patients were actively infected and followed the patients over time throughout the course of disease. Whole blood was collected in K2EDTA tubes by collaborating institutions according to the institutions' own protocols. For TCRbeta analysis, collaborator samples were shipped as frozen whole blood, as isolated PBMCs, or as DNA extracted from either sample type. TCRbeta CDR3 regions were amplified from genomic DNA using the immunoSEQ Assay, a bias-controlled multiplex PCR. As for the authors' bioinformatics: Nucleated cell counts per sample were estimated from amplification of reference gene primers within the assay. To quantify the absolute abundance of each unique TCRbeta CDR3 rearrangement, sequence reads were collapsed and filtered. For each sample, productive Simpson clonality was calculated as the square root of Simpson's diversity index over productive rearrangements. This immuneACCESS table, as held by TCRdb, lists in-frame sequences with V and J called but not all clones. Of the missing ones, under half trace to an unresolved V gene in checked studies; the others have no known cause. D and trimming come from the DNA, and the V and J calls and clone size come from that table. This sample lists fewer than 650,000 clones; 70% to 90% were detected once. The ten largest clones add up to less than 9.5% of the sample.

V is cut back by 5 bases and J by 5 bases, with 8 bases in the junction unmatched. According to the germline V gene, CDR1 reads MDHEN and CDR2 reads SYDVKM. Measured from the cysteine to the phenylalanine, the CDR3 is 16 residues long. Only the CDR3 DNA stays, 48 bases, in frame from base 1. This receptor chain uses TRBV28 and TRBJ2-2; TRBD1 fits 10 bases in the junction. This receptor was identified in a woman in her forties or fifties with COVID-19, enrolled during active disease. Sequences were obtained from peripheral blood. In nucleotide form, the sequence is TGTGCCAGCAGTGAGCCGGGACAGGGGAGGACCGGGGAGCTGTTTTTT. It codes for CASSEPGQGRTGELFF.